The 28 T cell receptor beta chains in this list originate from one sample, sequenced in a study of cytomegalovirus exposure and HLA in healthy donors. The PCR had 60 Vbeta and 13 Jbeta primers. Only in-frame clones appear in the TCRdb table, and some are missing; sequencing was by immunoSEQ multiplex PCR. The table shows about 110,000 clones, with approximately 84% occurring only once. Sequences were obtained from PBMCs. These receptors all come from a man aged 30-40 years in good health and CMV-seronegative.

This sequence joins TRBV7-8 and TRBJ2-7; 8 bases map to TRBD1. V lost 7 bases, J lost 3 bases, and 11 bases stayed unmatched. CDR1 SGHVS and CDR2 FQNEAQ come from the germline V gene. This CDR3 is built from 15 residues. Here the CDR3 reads CASTFDRGASYEQYF. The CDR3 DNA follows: TGTGCCAGCACCTTTGACAGGGGAGCAAGCTACGAGCAGTACTTC.

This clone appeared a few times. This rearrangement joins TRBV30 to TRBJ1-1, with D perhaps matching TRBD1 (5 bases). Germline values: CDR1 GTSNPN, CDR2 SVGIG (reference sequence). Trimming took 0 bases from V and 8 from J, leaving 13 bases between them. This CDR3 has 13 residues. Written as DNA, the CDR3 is TGTGCCTGGAGTGTATGGGGTGGGGCAGAAGCTTTCTTT. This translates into CAWSVWGGAEAFF.

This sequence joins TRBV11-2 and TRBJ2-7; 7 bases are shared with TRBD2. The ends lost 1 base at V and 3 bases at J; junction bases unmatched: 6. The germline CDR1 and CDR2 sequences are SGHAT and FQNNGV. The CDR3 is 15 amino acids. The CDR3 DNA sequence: TGTGCCAGCAGCTTAGGAGGCGGGGGACTCTACGAGCAGTACTTC. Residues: CASSLGGGGLYEQYF.

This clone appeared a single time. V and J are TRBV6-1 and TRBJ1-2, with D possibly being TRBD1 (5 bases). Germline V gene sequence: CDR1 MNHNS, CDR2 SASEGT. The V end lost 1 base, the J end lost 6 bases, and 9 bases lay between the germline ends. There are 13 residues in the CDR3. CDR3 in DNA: TGTGCCAGCAGTGAAGAGGGGTTTCATGGCTACACCTTC. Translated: CASSEEGFHGYTF.

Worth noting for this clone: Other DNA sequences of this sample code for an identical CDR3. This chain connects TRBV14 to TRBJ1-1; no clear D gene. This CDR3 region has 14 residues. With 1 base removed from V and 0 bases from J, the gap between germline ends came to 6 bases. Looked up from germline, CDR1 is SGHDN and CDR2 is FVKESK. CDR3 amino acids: CASSQAGMNTEAFF. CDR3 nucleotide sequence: TGTGCCAGCAGCCAAGCGGGGATGAACACTGAAGCTTTCTTT.

The DNA of the CDR3 is TGTGCCAGCTCCCCCGGCAAGACGGGGAACACTGAAGCTTTCTTT. Encoded protein: CASSPGKTGNTEAFF. This chain connects TRBV18 to TRBJ1-1; no clear D gene. The ends were cut back, 6 bases at V and 1 base at J, with 15 bases in the middle. From germline, CDR1 is KGHSH and CDR2 LQKENI. The CDR3 length is 15 residues.

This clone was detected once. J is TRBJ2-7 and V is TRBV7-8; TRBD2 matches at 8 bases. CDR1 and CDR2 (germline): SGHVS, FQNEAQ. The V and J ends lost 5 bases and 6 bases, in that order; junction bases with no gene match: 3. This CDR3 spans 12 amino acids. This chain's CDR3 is CASSRGGREQYF. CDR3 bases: TGTGCCAGCAGCCGCGGGGGGCGCGAGCAGTACTTC.

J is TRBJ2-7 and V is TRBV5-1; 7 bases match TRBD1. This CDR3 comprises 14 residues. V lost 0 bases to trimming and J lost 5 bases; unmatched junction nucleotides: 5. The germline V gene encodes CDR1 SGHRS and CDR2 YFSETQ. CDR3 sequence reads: CASSLGQGIDEQYF. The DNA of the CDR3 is TGCGCCAGCAGCTTGGGACAGGGTATCGACGAGCAGTACTTC. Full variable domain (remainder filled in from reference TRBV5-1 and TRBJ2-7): KAGVTQTPRYLIKTRGQQVTLSCSPISGHRSVSWYQQTPGQGLQFLFEYFSETQRNKGNFPGRFSGRQFSNSRSEMNVSTLELGDSALYLCASSLGQGIDEQYFGPGTRLTVT.

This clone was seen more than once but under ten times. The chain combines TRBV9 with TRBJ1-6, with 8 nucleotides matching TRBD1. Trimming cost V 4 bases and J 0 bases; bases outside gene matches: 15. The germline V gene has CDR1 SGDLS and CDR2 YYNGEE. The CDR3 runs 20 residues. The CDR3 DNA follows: TGTGCCAGCAGCCCTCAAGGGACAGGCCTTTTGAGCTCCTATAATTCACCCCTCCACTTT. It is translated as CASSPQGTGLLSSYNSPLHF.

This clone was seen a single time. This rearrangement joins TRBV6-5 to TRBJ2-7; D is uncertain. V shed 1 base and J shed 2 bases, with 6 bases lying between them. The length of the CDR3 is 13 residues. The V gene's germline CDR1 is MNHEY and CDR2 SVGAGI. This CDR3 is CASSYWATYEQYF. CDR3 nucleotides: TGTGCCAGCAGTTACTGGGCTACCTACGAGCAGTACTTC.

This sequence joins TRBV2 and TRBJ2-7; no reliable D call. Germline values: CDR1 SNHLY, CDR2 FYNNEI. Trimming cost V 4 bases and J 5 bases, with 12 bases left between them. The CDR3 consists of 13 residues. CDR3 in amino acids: CASSVFQRNEQYF. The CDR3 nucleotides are TGTGCCAGCAGTGTATTTCAGCGCAACGAGCAGTACTTC.

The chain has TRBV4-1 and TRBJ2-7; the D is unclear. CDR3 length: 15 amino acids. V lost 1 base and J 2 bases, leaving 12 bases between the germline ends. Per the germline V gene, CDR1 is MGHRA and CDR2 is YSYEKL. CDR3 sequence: CASSQVPGVPYEQYF. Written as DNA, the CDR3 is TGCGCCAGCAGCCAAGTCCCCGGAGTCCCCTACGAGCAGTACTTC.

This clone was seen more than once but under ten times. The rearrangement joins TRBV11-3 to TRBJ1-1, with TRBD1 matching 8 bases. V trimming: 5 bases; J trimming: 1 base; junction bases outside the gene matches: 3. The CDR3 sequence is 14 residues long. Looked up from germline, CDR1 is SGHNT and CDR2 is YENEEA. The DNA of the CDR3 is TGTGCCAGCAGCCCTGGACAGGGGAACACTGAAGCTTTCTTT. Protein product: CASSPGQGNTEAFF.

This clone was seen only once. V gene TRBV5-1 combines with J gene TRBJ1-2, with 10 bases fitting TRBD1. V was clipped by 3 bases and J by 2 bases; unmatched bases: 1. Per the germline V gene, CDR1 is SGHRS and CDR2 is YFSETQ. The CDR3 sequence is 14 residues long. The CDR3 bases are TGCGCCAGCAGCTCGACAGGGGGCAACTATGGCTACACCTTC. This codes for CASSSTGGNYGYTF.

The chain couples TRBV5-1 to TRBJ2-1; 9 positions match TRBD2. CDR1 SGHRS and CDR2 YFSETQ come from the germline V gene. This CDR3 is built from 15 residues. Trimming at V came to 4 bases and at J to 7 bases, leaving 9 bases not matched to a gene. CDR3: CASSLPGAGGNEQFF. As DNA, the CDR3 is TGCGCCAGCAGCCTACCCGGTGCGGGAGGGAATGAGCAGTTCTTC.

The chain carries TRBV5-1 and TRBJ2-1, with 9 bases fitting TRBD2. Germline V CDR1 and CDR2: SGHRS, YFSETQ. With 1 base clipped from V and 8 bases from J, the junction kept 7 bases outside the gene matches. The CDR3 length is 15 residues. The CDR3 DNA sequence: TGCGCCAGCAGCTTGTCTAGCGGGAAGGGCCATGAGCAGTTCTTC. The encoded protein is CASSLSSGKGHEQFF.

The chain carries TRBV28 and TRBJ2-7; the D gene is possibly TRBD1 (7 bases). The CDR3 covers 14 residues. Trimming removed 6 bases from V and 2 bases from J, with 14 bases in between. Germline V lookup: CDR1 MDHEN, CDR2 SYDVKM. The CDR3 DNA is TGTGCCAGCAGCCAGGGGGGCAAACCCTACGAGCAGTACTTC. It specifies CASSQGGKPYEQYF.

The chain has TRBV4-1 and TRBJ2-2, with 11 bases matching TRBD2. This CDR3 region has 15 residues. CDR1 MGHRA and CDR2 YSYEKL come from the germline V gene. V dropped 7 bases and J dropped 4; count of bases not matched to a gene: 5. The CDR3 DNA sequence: TGCGCCAGCAAACTAGCGGGGGTTGGCACCGGGGAGCTGTTTTTT. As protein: CASKLAGVGTGELFF.

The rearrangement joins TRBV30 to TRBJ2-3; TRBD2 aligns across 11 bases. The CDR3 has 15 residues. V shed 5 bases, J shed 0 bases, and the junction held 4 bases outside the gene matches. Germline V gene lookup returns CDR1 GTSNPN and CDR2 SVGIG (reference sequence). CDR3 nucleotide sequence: TGTGCCTGGCTTCGGACTAGCGGGAGCACAGATACGCAGTATTTT. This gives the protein CAWLRTSGSTDTQYF.

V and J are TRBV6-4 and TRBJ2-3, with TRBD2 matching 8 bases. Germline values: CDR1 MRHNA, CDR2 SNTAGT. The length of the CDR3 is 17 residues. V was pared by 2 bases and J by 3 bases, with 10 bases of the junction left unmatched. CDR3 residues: CASSDGGGGGPTDTQYF. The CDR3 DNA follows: TGTGCCAGCAGTGACGGGGGCGGCGGGGGGCCGACAGATACGCAGTATTTT.

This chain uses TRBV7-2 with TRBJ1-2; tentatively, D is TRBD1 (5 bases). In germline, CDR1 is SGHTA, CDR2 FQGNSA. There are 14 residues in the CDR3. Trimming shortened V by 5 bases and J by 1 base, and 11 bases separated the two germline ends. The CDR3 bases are TGTGCCAGCAGCCCCATGGGGGGTAACTATGGCTACACCTTC. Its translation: CASSPMGGNYGYTF.

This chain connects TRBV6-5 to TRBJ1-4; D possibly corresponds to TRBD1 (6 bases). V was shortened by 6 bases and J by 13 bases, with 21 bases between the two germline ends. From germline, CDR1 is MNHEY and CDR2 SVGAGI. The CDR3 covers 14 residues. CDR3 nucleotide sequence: TGTGCCAGCAGCGACCGGACAGACTTCGATATACTGTTTTTT. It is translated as CASSDRTDFDILFF.

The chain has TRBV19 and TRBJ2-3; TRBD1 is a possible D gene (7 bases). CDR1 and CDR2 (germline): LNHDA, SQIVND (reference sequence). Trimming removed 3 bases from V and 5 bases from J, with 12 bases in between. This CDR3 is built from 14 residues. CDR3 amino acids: CASSIFQGGDTQYF. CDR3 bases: TGTGCCAGTAGTATTTTTCAGGGGGGAGATACGCAGTATTTT.

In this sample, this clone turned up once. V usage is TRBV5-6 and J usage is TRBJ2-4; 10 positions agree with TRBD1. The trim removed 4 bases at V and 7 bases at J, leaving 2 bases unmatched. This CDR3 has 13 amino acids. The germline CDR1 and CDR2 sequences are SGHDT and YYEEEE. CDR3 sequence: CASSVDRGNIQYF. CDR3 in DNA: TGTGCCAGCAGCGTGGACAGGGGGAACATTCAGTACTTC.

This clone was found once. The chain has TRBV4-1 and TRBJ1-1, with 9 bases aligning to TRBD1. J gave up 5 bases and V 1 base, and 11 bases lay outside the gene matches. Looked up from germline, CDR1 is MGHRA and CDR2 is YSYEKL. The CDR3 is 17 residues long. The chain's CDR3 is CASSQAGQGPRGTEAFF. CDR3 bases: TGCGCCAGCAGCCAAGCTGGACAGGGGCCCCGGGGGACTGAAGCTTTCTTT.

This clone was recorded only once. CDR3 DNA: TGTGCCAGCAGACGGGGGACTAGCGTCAATGAGCAGTTCTTC. It codes for CASRRGTSVNEQFF. This chain links TRBV2 with TRBJ2-1; 10 bases are shared with TRBD2. Germline assignment: CDR1 SNHLY and CDR2 FYNNEI. After removal of 6 bases from V and 6 bases from J, the junction contained 5 bases not matched to a gene. The CDR3 consists of 14 residues.

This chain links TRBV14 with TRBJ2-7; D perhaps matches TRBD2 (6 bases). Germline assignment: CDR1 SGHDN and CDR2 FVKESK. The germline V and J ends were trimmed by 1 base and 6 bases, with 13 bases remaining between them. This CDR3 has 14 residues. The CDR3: CASSQVPGVGEQYF. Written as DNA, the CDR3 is TGTGCCAGCAGCCAAGTCCCGGGGGTTGGCGAGCAGTACTTC.

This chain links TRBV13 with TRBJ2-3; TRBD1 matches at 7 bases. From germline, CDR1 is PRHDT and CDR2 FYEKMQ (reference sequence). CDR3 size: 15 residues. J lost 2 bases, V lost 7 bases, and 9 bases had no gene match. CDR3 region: CASKLDRSHTDTQYF. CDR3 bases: TGTGCCAGCAAACTGGACAGGTCCCACACAGATACGCAGTATTTT. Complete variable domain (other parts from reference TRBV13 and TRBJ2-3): AAGVIQSPRHLIKEKRETATLKCYPIPRHDTVYWYQQGPGQDPQFLISFYEKMQSDKGSIPDRFSAQQFSDYHSELNMSSLELGDSALYFCASKLDRSHTDTQYFGPGTRLTVL.